This entry is about one T cell receptor (beta chain). The data originate from a study of blood T cell repertoires in COVID-19. Study context: Some COVID-19 samples were acute and others convalescent; all came from the United States, Italy and Spain. Sources were T cells, B-cell-depleted T cells, or PBMCs; the material itself was cDNA or gDNA.

V lost 6 bases and J lost 0, with 6 bases in between. CDR3 length: 12 residues. The germline V gene encodes CDR1 SGHNT and CDR2 YENEEA. Per the authors' pipeline: Amplification from reference gene primers served as the basis for estimated nucleated cell counts. TCRdb's table, derived via immunoSEQ multiplex PCR, lists solely in-frame clones and lacks some. The V and J calls and clone size are taken from that table; D and trimming were inferred from the DNA. The data show about 120,000 clones, 60% to 85% seen once. The J gene is TRBJ2-7, the V gene TRBV11-3; possible D gene TRBD2, 5 bases. Input material: peripheral blood. The sequence derives from a man aged 65 to 79 with acute or convalescent COVID-19. The DNA for the CDR3 is TGTGCCAGCAGTGGGAGCTCCTACGAGCAGTACTTC. This encodes CASSGSSYEQYF.